Only a few counts were recorded for the clone carrying this T cell receptor (beta chain). CDR1 and CDR2 (germline): DFQATT, SNEGSKA (reference sequence). V shed 6 bases and J shed 2 bases, with 7 bases lying between them. This CDR3 region has 11 residues. One entry per CDR3 protein, called by TCRdb with MiXCR from the RT-PCR reads. The profile shows around 700,000 distinct CDR3 sequences, 12% to 15% of them singletons. Material: memory CD4+ T cells from blood. The receptor comes from a female donor in good health, serving as a healthy control. The rearrangement joins TRBV20-1 to TRBJ1-1; D gene uncertain. CDR3 DNA sequence: TGCAGTGCAGGGATAAACACTGAAGCTTTCTTT. Translating gives CSAGINTEAFF.